The 22 T cell receptor beta chains given below trace back to one sample, sequenced in a study of graft-versus-host responses after intestinal transplantation. These TCRs' antigens remain unknown. TCRdb's copy holds only in-frame clones and misses some; the assay was immunoSEQ multiplex PCR. The sample yields about 110,000 clones, around 93% seen once. Sequencing used unstimulated CD8+ T cells sorted from spleen or lymph node cells, obtained before intestinal transplant. The receptors derive from a human donor who received an intestinal transplant.

This chain connects TRBV27 to TRBJ2-7; 11 nucleotides match TRBD2. The junction had 1 base not matched to a gene; V was cut back by 5 bases and J by 1 base. Germline CDR1 MNHEY, CDR2 SMNVEV (reference sequence). The CDR3 is 14 residues long. DNA of the CDR3: TGTGCCAGCAGTACTAGCGGGAGTTCCTACGAGCAGTACTTC. It yields the protein CASSTSGSSYEQYF.

This chain's CDR3 is CASSFRTSGSSYEQYF. The CDR3 DNA is TGTGCCAGCAGTTTTCGGACTAGCGGGAGCTCCTACGAGCAGTACTTC. The rearrangement uses TRBV28 and TRBJ2-7, with 13 bases fitting TRBD2. The CDR3 loop spans 16 amino acids. V shed 3 bases, J shed 0 bases, and the junction held 2 bases outside the gene matches. Germline V lookup: CDR1 MDHEN, CDR2 SYDVKM.

The CDR3 coding sequence is TGTGCCAGTAGTATAGGGCCCGTGGTCCAGCCCCAGCATTTT. Translation: CASSIGPVVQPQHF. The V call is TRBV19, the J call TRBJ1-5, with D hard to call. The V end was cut by 1 base, the J end by 7 bases, with 11 bases between. The CDR3 runs 14 residues. Germline CDR1 and CDR2: LNHDA and SQIVND (reference sequence).

The chain uses TRBV7-8 and TRBJ2-7; the D call may be TRBD1 or TRBD2 (7 bases each). TRBJ2-1 matches the DNA end more closely, so the J call is doubtful. Germline lookup yields CDR1 SGHVS and CDR2 FQNEAQ. This CDR3 contains 17 residues. CDR3 bases: TGTGCCAGCAGCTCCCCAAGCAGGGGGGGAGGGGCCCATGAGCAGTTCTTC. Residues: CASSSPSRGGGAHEQFF.

This sequence joins TRBV7-9 and TRBJ2-1; D not resolved. This CDR3 comprises 14 residues. V was clipped by 1 base and J by 7 bases, with 11 bases between them. CDR1 is SEHNR and CDR2 is FQNEAQ in the germline V gene (reference sequence). The CDR3 reads CASSLGRSNNEQFF. The DNA for the CDR3 is TGTGCCAGCAGCTTAGGCAGGTCCAATAATGAGCAGTTCTTC.

The chain links TRBV9 to TRBJ2-7; 11 positions agree with TRBD2. The germline V gene has CDR1 SGDLS and CDR2 YYNGEE. This CDR3 contains 17 residues. The J segment lost 5 bases and the V segment lost 4 bases, leaving 14 bases of the junction unmatched. The DNA for the CDR3 is TGTGCCAGCAGCCTGACATCACTAGCGGGAGAGGTAAACGAGCAGTACTTC. Translating it yields CASSLTSLAGEVNEQYF.

This clone was seen just once. The V call is TRBV14, the J call TRBJ1-3; no firm D call. CDR3 size: 15 residues. V was trimmed by 3 bases and J by 5 bases, leaving 14 bases between them. Germline CDR1 is SGHDN and CDR2 is FVKESK. The CDR3 region is CASSHPLDIRNTIYF. In DNA form, the CDR3 reads TGTGCCAGCAGCCACCCATTAGACATCCGAAACACCATATATTTT.

This chain links TRBV5-1 with TRBJ2-3; D is undetermined. This CDR3 region has 15 residues. Looked up from germline, CDR1 is SGHRS and CDR2 is YFSETQ. Between the trimmed V and J ends, which lost 4 bases and 0 bases, there was a span of 12 bases. CDR3 sequence reads: CASSRKGPSTDTQYF. The CDR3 DNA is TGCGCCAGCAGCCGGAAAGGTCCGAGCACAGATACGCAGTATTTT. The full variable domain, rest sourced from reference TRBV5-1 and TRBJ2-3, is KAGVTQTPRYLIKTRGQQVTLSCSPISGHRSVSWYQQTPGQGLQFLFEYFSETQRNKGNFPGRFSGRQFSNSRSEMNVSTLELGDSALYLCASSRKGPSTDTQYFGPGTRLTVL.

This sequence joins TRBV14 and TRBJ2-7; the match to TRBD2 covers 10 bases. Per the germline V gene, CDR1 is SGHDN and CDR2 is FVKESK. V shed 1 base and J 7 bases; nucleotides not matched to a gene: 1. This CDR3 has 13 amino acids. CDR3 sequence reads: CASSQGGLAEQYF. CDR3 nucleotides: TGTGCCAGCAGCCAAGGGGGACTAGCGGAGCAGTACTTC.

This rearrangement joins TRBV15 to TRBJ2-7; 8 nucleotides align to TRBD2. Trimming cost V 5 bases and J 4 bases; bases outside gene matches: 10. Germline assignment: CDR1 LNHNV and CDR2 YYDKDF (reference sequence). There are 15 residues in the CDR3. CDR3 coding DNA: TGTGCCACCAGCGCCTCCGGGAGGGGAACTTACGAGCAGTACTTC. Translating gives CATSASGRGTYEQYF.

The genes are TRBV27 and TRBJ2-7; TRBD1 matches at 8 bases. This CDR3 spans 14 amino acids. The germline V gene encodes CDR1 MNHEY and CDR2 SMNVEV (reference sequence). Unmatched junction bases numbered 2, after V lost 2 bases and J lost 2 bases. The CDR3 DNA follows: TGTGCCAGCAGTTTAAGGGACAGGACCTACGAGCAGTACTTC. Translation gives CASSLRDRTYEQYF.

The rearrangement uses TRBV7-9 and TRBJ2-1; 7 positions match TRBD1. The CDR3 sequence is 19 residues long. Germline lookup yields CDR1 SEHNR and CDR2 FQNEAQ (reference sequence). Trimming took 2 bases from V and 1 from J; bases not matched to a gene: 14. CDR3 nucleotides: TGTGCCAGCAGCTTACCGGAGACAGGGCGAGGAATATCCTACAATGAGCAGTTCTTC. As protein: CASSLPETGRGISYNEQFF. Drawing the rest from reference TRBV7-9 and TRBJ2-1, the complete variable domain is DTGVSQNPRHKITKRGQNVTFRCDPISEHNRLYWYRQTLGQGPEFLTYFQNEAQLEKSRLLSDRFSAERPKGSFSTLEIQRTEQGDSAMYLCASSLPETGRGISYNEQFFGPGTRLTVL.

V gene TRBV4-1 combines with J gene TRBJ1-1; TRBD1 aligns across 12 bases. This CDR3 contains 16 residues. Looked up from germline, CDR1 is MGHRA and CDR2 is YSYEKL. J was trimmed by 5 bases and V by 4 bases; bases with no gene match: 8. CDR3 nucleotide sequence: TGCGCCAGCAGCCCAGGGACAGGGGGCAGTACGACTGAAGCTTTCTTT. This codes for CASSPGTGGSTTEAFF.

The V call is TRBV5-1, the J call TRBJ1-2, with TRBD1 as a possible D gene (5 bases). CDR3 length: 14 residues. V lost 4 bases and J 6 bases, leaving 16 bases between the germline ends. Germline lookup yields CDR1 SGHRS and CDR2 YFSETQ. CDR3 sequence (DNA): TGCGCCAGCAGCCACTGGGGACTCGGCGATGGCTACACCTTC. Amino acids: CASSHWGLGDGYTF.

The chain recombines TRBV7-9 with TRBJ2-2; D may be TRBD2 (6 bases). Germline CDR1 SEHNR, CDR2 FQNEAQ (reference sequence). This CDR3 spans 17 amino acids. Trimming took 5 bases from V and 5 from J, leaving 21 bases between them. The CDR3 protein is CASSPPFGGTVTGELFF. Here the CDR3 DNA reads TGTGCCAGCAGCCCCCCCTTCGGCGGGACGGTTACCGGGGAGCTGTTTTTT. The variable domain in full, with the rest retrieved from reference TRBV7-9 and TRBJ2-2, is DTGVSQNPRHKITKRGQNVTFRCDPISEHNRLYWYRQTLGQGPEFLTYFQNEAQLEKSRLLSDRFSAERPKGSFSTLEIQRTEQGDSAMYLCASSPPFGGTVTGELFFGEGSRLTVL.

DNA of the CDR3: TGTGCCAGCCTCTTACTAGCGGGAGGGCGGAATGAGCAGTTCTTC. Translated, it gives CASLLLAGGRNEQFF. The chain recombines TRBV7-2 with TRBJ2-1, with 13 bases aligning to TRBD2. Germline loops: CDR1 SGHTA, CDR2 FQGNSA. After removal of 8 bases from V and 7 bases from J, the junction contained 8 bases not matched to a gene. The CDR3 spans 15 residues.

The rearrangement uses TRBV4-1 and TRBJ2-1; D is unclear. Trimming removed 6 bases from V and 5 bases from J, with 17 bases in between. This CDR3 has 15 residues. Germline values: CDR1 MGHRA, CDR2 YSYEKL. As DNA, the CDR3 is TGCGCCAGCAGGCCCAAGGTAGGGTCCCACAATGAGCAGTTCTTC. Amino acid sequence: CASRPKVGSHNEQFF.

This clone was seen just once. At the DNA level, this CDR3 is encoded by other sequences in the same sample as well. The chain recombines TRBV5-4 with TRBJ2-7; possibly TRBD2 for D (6 bases). The germline V gene encodes CDR1 SGHNT and CDR2 YYREEE (reference sequence). CDR3 size: 12 residues. Trimming removed 4 bases at V and 4 bases at J, with 9 bases between. The CDR3 region is CASSLGTYEQYF. CDR3 in DNA: TGTGCCAGCAGCCTGGGGACTTACGAGCAGTACTTC.

About this clone: This specimen includes other DNA sequences encoding the same CDR3. The genes are TRBV27 and TRBJ2-7, with D possibly being TRBD1 (6 bases). Germline assignment: CDR1 MNHEY and CDR2 SMNVEV (reference sequence). The V and J ends lost 3 bases and 4 bases respectively, with 10 bases between them. There are 13 residues in the CDR3. The CDR3 is CASSLSRGYEQYF. In nucleotides, the CDR3 is TGTGCCAGCAGTTTGTCCAGGGGATACGAGCAGTACTTC.

V and J are TRBV5-1 and TRBJ1-1; no clear D gene. Germline lookup yields CDR1 SGHRS and CDR2 YFSETQ. The V end was cut by 0 bases, the J end by 6 bases, with 12 bases between. The CDR3 has 14 amino acids. The CDR3 loop reads CASSLAALRAEAFF. CDR3 nucleotide sequence: TGCGCCAGCAGCTTGGCGGCCCTAAGAGCTGAAGCTTTCTTT. Filled out from reference TRBV5-1 and TRBJ1-1, the complete variable domain reads KAGVTQTPRYLIKTRGQQVTLSCSPISGHRSVSWYQQTPGQGLQFLFEYFSETQRNKGNFPGRFSGRQFSNSRSEMNVSTLELGDSALYLCASSLAALRAEAFFGQGTRLTVV.

This rearrangement joins TRBV19 to TRBJ1-5; perhaps TRBD1 as D (5 bases). Trimming took off 3 bases at V and 5 bases at J, with 8 bases between the two ends. Germline CDR1 is LNHDA and CDR2 is SQIVND (reference sequence). This CDR3 is built from 13 residues. DNA for the CDR3: TGTGCCAGTAGTATGGGGGGGGATCAGCCCCAGCATTTT. This gives the protein CASSMGGDQPQHF.

The rearrangement joins TRBV9 to TRBJ2-7, with 11 nucleotides matching TRBD2. The CDR3 totals 15 residues. The ends lost 4 bases at V and 0 bases at J; junction bases unmatched: 3. Germline V gives CDR1 SGDLS, CDR2 YYNGEE. The CDR3 loop is CASSPGLAGSYEQYF. In nucleotides, the CDR3 is TGTGCCAGCAGCCCTGGACTAGCGGGCTCCTACGAGCAGTACTTC. The entire variable domain, with the rest obtained from reference TRBV9 and TRBJ2-7, is as follows: DSGVTQTPKHLITATGQRVTLRCSPRSGDLSVYWYQQSLDQGLQFLIQYYNGEERAKGNILERFSAQQFPDLHSELNLSSLELGDSALYFCASSPGLAGSYEQYFGPGTRLTVT.